The 29 T cell receptor beta chains presented below share a single source sample, sequenced in a study of blood T cell repertoires in COVID-19. Clones were read by immunoSEQ multiplex PCR, and TCRdb kept only the in-frame ones, dropping some. The sample includes 200,000 to 250,000 clones, 65% to 90% of them seen just once. What was sequenced was peripheral blood. These receptors all come from a man aged 50 to 60 with active or convalescent COVID-19.

The rearrangement joins TRBV7-2 to TRBJ2-2, with TRBD2 as a possible D gene (6 bases). Trimming cost V 0 bases and J 8 bases, with 7 bases left between them. Germline V lookup: CDR1 SGHTA, CDR2 FQGNSA. The CDR3 consists of 13 residues. The CDR3 DNA reads TGTGCCAGCAGCTTAGCGGAGGGGGGGGAGCTGTTTTTT. This gives the protein CASSLAEGGELFF.

The chain carries TRBV6-2 or TRBV6-3 and TRBJ1-2; D is unresolved. Deletions cut 2 bases from V and 0 bases from J, with 4 bases between. This CDR3 is built from 13 residues. Per the germline V gene, CDR1 is MNHEY and CDR2 is SVGEGT. CDR3 in amino acids: CASSYAANYGYTF. The DNA for the CDR3 is TGTGCCAGCAGTTACGCAGCTAACTATGGCTACACCTTC.

The genes are TRBV2 and TRBJ2-7, with D possibly TRBD2 on 5 matching bases. Deletions cut 7 bases from V and 3 bases from J, with 10 bases between. The germline V gene has CDR1 SNHLY and CDR2 FYNNEI. The CDR3 extends over 12 amino acids. CDR3 coding DNA: TGTGCCAGCAAGGGAGACCTCTACGAGCAGTACTTC. It encodes CASKGDLYEQYF.

This chain connects TRBV7-9 to TRBJ2-2, with D perhaps matching TRBD1 (6 bases). This CDR3 comprises 14 residues. Trimming pared 4 bases from V and 3 bases from J, leaving 9 bases between. The V gene's germline CDR1 is SEHNR and CDR2 FQNEAQ (reference sequence). Here the CDR3 DNA reads TGTGCCAGCAGCTCCGCAGGGGACACCGGGGAGCTGTTTTTT. It encodes CASSSAGDTGELFF.

This chain uses TRBV7-2 with TRBJ2-1; TRBD2 matches 7 bases. The length of the CDR3 is 15 residues. Looked up from germline, CDR1 is SGHTA and CDR2 is FQGNSA. With 5 bases clipped from V and 9 bases from J, the junction kept 13 bases outside the gene matches. As DNA, the CDR3 is TGTGCCAGCAGCCCCCGGCGGGGGTCCGGAGGTGAGCAGTTCTTC. This gives the protein CASSPRRGSGGEQFF.

This sequence joins TRBV5-1 and TRBJ2-7; 7 bases match TRBD1. This CDR3 contains 15 residues. After removal of 5 bases from V and 1 base from J, the junction contained 9 bases not matched to a gene. Germline V gene sequence: CDR1 SGHRS, CDR2 YFSETQ. CDR3 sequence: CASRLTGQESYEQYF. For the CDR3, the DNA is TGCGCCAGCAGGCTGACAGGGCAAGAGTCCTACGAGCAGTACTTC. Looking up the rest from reference TRBV5-1 and TRBJ2-7 gives the full variable domain: KAGVTQTPRYLIKTRGQQVTLSCSPISGHRSVSWYQQTPGQGLQFLFEYFSETQRNKGNFPGRFSGRQFSNSRSEMNVSTLELGDSALYLCASRLTGQESYEQYFGPGTRLTVT.

The genes are TRBV7-2 and TRBJ1-2, with D tentatively TRBD1 (5 bases). Germline V gives CDR1 SGHTA, CDR2 FQGNSA. This CDR3 is built from 14 residues. Trimming stripped 5 bases from V and 0 bases from J, with 10 bases between. DNA for the CDR3: TGTGCCAGCAGCCAATCCAGGGCTAACTATGGCTACACCTTC. It yields the protein CASSQSRANYGYTF.

The chain recombines TRBV28 with TRBJ2-3; TRBD2 might be the D (5 bases). This CDR3 contains 14 residues. V lost 1 base to trimming and J lost 4 bases, with 9 bases between them. From germline, CDR1 is MDHEN and CDR2 SYDVKM. The CDR3 DNA sequence: TGTGCCAGCAGTTTATTGGGAGCCGCAGATACGCAGTATTTT. This sequence encodes CASSLLGAADTQYF.

The chain joins TRBV11-2 to TRBJ2-3, with 13 bases aligning to TRBD2. Germline V gene sequence: CDR1 SGHAT, CDR2 FQNNGV. V shed 1 base, J shed 6 bases, and the junction held 4 bases outside the gene matches. The CDR3 sequence is 16 residues long. The CDR3 is CASSLVLAGGRDTQYF. The DNA for the CDR3 is TGTGCCAGCAGCTTAGTACTAGCGGGGGGGCGCGATACGCAGTATTTT.

This chain joins TRBV4-3 and TRBJ2-7; 9 positions agree with TRBD2. V gave up 1 base and J gave up 2 bases; unmatched junction bases: 3. This CDR3 has 15 residues. Per the germline V gene, CDR1 is LGHNA and CDR2 is YSLEER. CDR3 nucleotide sequence: TGCGCCAGCAGCCAAGTGTTAGCGGGAGCCTACGAGCAGTACTTC. It specifies CASSQVLAGAYEQYF.

This sequence joins TRBV12-2 and TRBJ2-1; the table's D call, TRBD2, has no DNA check behind it. TRBV12-2 is listed as a pseudogene. CDR3 size: 10 residues. The chain's CDR3 is CASNSHEQFF. The CDR3 bases are TGTGCAAGTAACTCCCATGAGCAGTTCTTC.

CDR3 DNA sequence: TGTGCCAGTAGTTCCCGGACAGTCTCTGGGGCCAACGTCCTGACTTTC. Protein: CASSSRTVSGANVLTF. The chain employs TRBV19 and TRBJ2-6, with D perhaps TRBD1 (6 bases). The V end was cut by 5 bases, the J end by 0 bases, with 11 bases between. Looked up from germline, CDR1 is LNHDA and CDR2 is SQIVND (reference sequence). This CDR3 has 16 residues.

J is TRBJ2-7 and V is TRBV28, with D perhaps matching TRBD1 (5 bases). Trimming removed 6 bases at V and 5 bases at J, with 17 bases between. This CDR3 contains 14 residues. Looked up from germline, CDR1 is MDHEN and CDR2 is SYDVKM. In nucleotides, the CDR3 is TGTGCCAGCAGACGTAGGGCAGGGCAGAACGAGCAGTACGTC. Amino acid sequence: CASRRRAGQNEQYV.

The rearrangement uses TRBV12-3 or TRBV12-4 and TRBJ2-7, with TRBD2 matching over 11 bases. Trimming took 6 bases from V and 5 from J; bases not matched to a gene: 3. This CDR3 region has 13 residues. CDR3 DNA: TGTGCCAGCAGGGGGACTAGCGGAAACGAGCAGTACTTC. Translating gives CASRGTSGNEQYF.

The CDR3 here is CASSLGQGKSGNTIYF. The CDR3 DNA sequence: TGCGCCAGCAGCTTGGGACAGGGGAAGTCTGGAAACACCATATATTTT. This chain connects TRBV5-1 to TRBJ1-3, with TRBD1 identical over 8 bases. There are 16 residues in the CDR3. After removal of 0 bases from V and 1 base from J, the junction contained 3 bases not matched to a gene. Germline V gene data show CDR1 as SGHRS and CDR2 as YFSETQ.

V is TRBV19 and J is TRBJ2-7; TRBD1 is a possible D gene (5 bases). Trimming took off 3 bases at V and 2 bases at J, with 8 bases between the two ends. Germline CDR1 reads LNHDA; CDR2 reads SQIVND (reference sequence). The length of the CDR3 is 13 residues. Here the CDR3 reads CASSMGRAYEQYF. Written as DNA, the CDR3 is TGTGCCAGTAGTATGGGCAGGGCCTACGAGCAGTACTTC.

The chain is built from TRBV19 and TRBJ2-3; D not resolved. From germline, CDR1 is LNHDA and CDR2 SQIVND (reference sequence). Trimming took off 1 base at V and 9 bases at J, with 11 bases between the two ends. The CDR3 is 13 amino acids. CDR3 DNA sequence: TGTGCCAGTAGTATAGCGAACTACGCCACGCAGTATTTT. Translating it yields CASSIANYATQYF.

The chain employs TRBV11-2 and TRBJ2-3; D might be TRBD1 (6 bases). Per the germline V gene, CDR1 is SGHAT and CDR2 is FQNNGV. V lost 6 bases to trimming and J lost 0 bases, with 10 bases between them. The CDR3 has 14 residues. The CDR3 coding sequence is TGTGCCAGCAGTTTTGGACAGAGCACAGATACGCAGTATTTT. Translating gives CASSFGQSTDTQYF.

The chain carries TRBV19 and TRBJ2-1; 8 bases fit TRBD1. CDR1 is LNHDA, CDR2 SQIVND, per germline (reference sequence). J gave up 0 bases and V 3 bases, and 10 bases lay outside the gene matches. The CDR3 loop spans 18 amino acids. In DNA, the CDR3 is TGTGCCAGTAGTATCCCCGGGACAGGATCGAGCTCCTACAATGAGCAGTTCTTC. It encodes CASSIPGTGSSSYNEQFF.

The gene calls are TRBV29-1 and TRBJ2-7; a weak D match, TRBD1 (6 bases). Germline CDR1 reads SQVTM; CDR2 reads ANQGSEA. Trimming pared 6 bases from V and 3 bases from J, leaving 12 bases between. This CDR3 has 12 amino acids. The CDR3: CSVKWTDYEQYF. The CDR3 bases are TGCAGCGTGAAATGGACAGACTACGAGCAGTACTTC.

The chain is built from TRBV6-2 or TRBV6-3 and TRBJ1-3; 7 nucleotides align to TRBD1. Germline trimming cut 5 bases from V and 2 bases from J; bases unmatched to any gene: 9. This CDR3 contains 16 residues. The germline gives CDR1 MNHEY, CDR2 SVGEGT. CDR3 loop: CASSTTGAPAGNTIYF. DNA for the CDR3: TGTGCCAGCAGTACCACAGGGGCTCCGGCTGGAAACACCATATATTTT.

J is TRBJ1-2 and V is TRBV5-1; D is undetermined. Germline V gene sequence: CDR1 SGHRS, CDR2 YFSETQ. V lost 0 bases and J 2 bases, leaving 5 bases between the germline ends. CDR3 length: 13 residues. CDR3 sequence (DNA): TGCGCCAGCAGCTTGGTTCCGAACTATGGCTACACCTTC. This translates into CASSLVPNYGYTF.

The J gene is TRBJ2-2, the V gene TRBV5-1; 9 bases match TRBD2. The CDR3 is 19 amino acids. The V and J ends lost 0 bases and 4 bases, in that order; junction bases with no gene match: 13. From germline, CDR1 is SGHRS and CDR2 YFSETQ. The CDR3 DNA sequence: TGCGCCAGCAGCTTGGCGTCTAGCGGGATTAAACTTGGCACCGGGGAGCTGTTTTTT. Translated: CASSLASSGIKLGTGELFF.

This clone came up once. The chain employs TRBV24-1 and TRBJ2-5, with a possible D match to TRBD2 (5 bases). CDR3 length: 16 amino acids. With 3 bases removed from V and 2 bases from J, the gap between germline ends came to 15 bases. CDR1 and CDR2 (germline): KGHDR, SFDVKD. The CDR3 is CATSDRPGEGQETQYF. The CDR3 bases are TGTGCCACCAGTGATCGCCCCGGAGAGGGACAAGAGACCCAGTACTTC.

The genes are TRBV2 and TRBJ2-1; TRBD1 might be the D (5 bases). V was cut by 3 bases and J by 9 bases, with 15 bases left in between. Germline V lookup: CDR1 SNHLY, CDR2 FYNNEI. The CDR3 runs 14 residues. CDR3 nucleotide sequence: TGTGCCAGCAGTGAGGGCAGGGCAATTGGTGAGCAGTTCTTC. This codes for CASSEGRAIGEQFF. Variable domain in full (rest from reference TRBV2 and TRBJ2-1): EPEVTQTPSHQVTQMGQEVILRCVPISNHLYFYWYRQILGQKVEFLVSFYNNEISEKSEIFDDQFSVERPDGSNFTLKIRSTKLEDSAMYFCASSEGRAIGEQFFGPGTRLTVL.

V and J are TRBV7-3 and TRBJ2-1; a possible D gene is TRBD1 (5 bases). The V end lost 1 base, the J end lost 8 bases, and 15 bases lay between the germline ends. Per germline, CDR1 SGHTA and CDR2 FQGTGA. This CDR3 contains 15 residues. CDR3: CASSLNQGVGYEQFF. The CDR3 nucleotides read TGTGCCAGCAGCTTAAATCAGGGTGTAGGCTATGAGCAGTTCTTC.

This chain links TRBV13 with TRBJ1-1, with a tentative D call TRBD1 (5 bases). This CDR3 has 15 amino acids. Between the trimmed V and J ends, which lost 5 bases and 4 bases, there was a span of 17 bases. Germline CDR1 is PRHDT and CDR2 is FYEKMQ (reference sequence). In nucleotides, the CDR3 is TGTGCCAGCAGCCCCCGCCTCGGGGGTGGCACTGAAGCTTTCTTT. Translation gives CASSPRLGGGTEAFF.

The chain is built from TRBV28 and TRBJ1-5; no clear D. The germline CDR1 and CDR2 sequences are MDHEN and SYDVKM. Trimming pared 7 bases from V and 2 bases from J, leaving 18 bases between. This CDR3 has 16 amino acids. CDR3 loop: CASTPLRFLGNQPQHF. The CDR3 DNA reads TGTGCCAGCACCCCCCTGCGGTTTTTGGGCAATCAGCCCCAGCATTTT.

With regard to this clone: Mismatch with germline at one junction end may stem from a read error. The genes are TRBV7-9 and TRBJ1-4; D not certain. The germline V gene has CDR1 SEHNR and CDR2 FQNEAQ (reference sequence). CDR3 length equals 14 residues. CDR3 protein: CASSLGPVNEKLFF. DNA of the CDR3: TGTGCCAGCAGTTTAGGCCCGGTCAATGAAAAACTGTTTTTT.